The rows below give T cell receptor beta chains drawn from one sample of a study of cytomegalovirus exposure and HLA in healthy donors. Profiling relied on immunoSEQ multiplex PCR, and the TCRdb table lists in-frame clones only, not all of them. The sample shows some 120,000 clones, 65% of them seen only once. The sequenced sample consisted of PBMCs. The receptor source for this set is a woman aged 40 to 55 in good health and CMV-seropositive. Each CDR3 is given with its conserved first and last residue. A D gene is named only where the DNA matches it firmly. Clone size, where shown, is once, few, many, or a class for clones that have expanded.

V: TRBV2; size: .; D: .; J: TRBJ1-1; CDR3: CASSDGRGAEAFF; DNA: TGTGCCAGCAGTGACGGCAGGGGCGCTGAAGCTTTCTTT
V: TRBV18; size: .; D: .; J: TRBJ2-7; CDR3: CASSPLLTPYEQYF; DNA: TGTGCCAGCTCACCACTATTAACTCCCTACGAGCAGTACTTC
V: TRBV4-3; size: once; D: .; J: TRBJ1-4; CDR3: CASSWAEKLFF; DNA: TGCGCCAGCAGCTGGGCTGAAAAACTGTTTTTT
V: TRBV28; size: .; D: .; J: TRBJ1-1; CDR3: CASRVWNTEAFF; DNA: TGTGCCAGTCGGGTGTGGAACACTGAAGCTTTCTTT
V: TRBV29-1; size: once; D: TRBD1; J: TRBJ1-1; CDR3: CSVPGGRAMNTEAFF; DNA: TGCAGCGTGCCAGGGGGTCGGGCCATGAACACTGAAGCTTTCTTT
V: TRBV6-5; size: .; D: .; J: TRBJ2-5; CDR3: CASSLSGTQYF; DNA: TGTGCCAGCAGTCTTTCGGGGACCCAGTACTTC
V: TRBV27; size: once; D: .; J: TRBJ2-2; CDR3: CASSSPGTATGELFF; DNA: TGTGCCAGCAGTTCACCCGGGACTGCCACCGGGGAGCTGTTTTTT
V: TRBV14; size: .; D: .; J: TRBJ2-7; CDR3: CASSQGGFEQYF; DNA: TGTGCCAGCAGCCAAGGGGGCTTCGAGCAGTACTTC
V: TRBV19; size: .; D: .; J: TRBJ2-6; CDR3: CASSIDWRSAGANVLTF; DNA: TGTGCCAGTAGTATAGATTGGAGAAGTGCTGGGGCCAACGTCCTGACTTTC
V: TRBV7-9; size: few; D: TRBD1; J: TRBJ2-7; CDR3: CSSTRRWTGGNYEQYF; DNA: TGTTCCAGCACCCGACGCTGGACAGGGGGTAATTACGAGCAGTACTTC
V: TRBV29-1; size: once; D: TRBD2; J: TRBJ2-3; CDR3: CSALGLAGGQGSDTQYF; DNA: TGCAGCGCCTTGGGACTAGCGGGAGGGCAGGGGTCAGATACGCAGTATTTT
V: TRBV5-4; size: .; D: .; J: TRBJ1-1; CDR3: CASSDLVVSENTEAFF; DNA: TGTGCCAGCAGCGACTTGGTCGTGTCGGAAAACACTGAAGCTTTCTTT
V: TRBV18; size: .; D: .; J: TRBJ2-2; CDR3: CASSPLPGNTGELFF; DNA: TGTGCCAGCTCACCACTTCCAGGGAACACCGGGGAGCTGTTTTTT
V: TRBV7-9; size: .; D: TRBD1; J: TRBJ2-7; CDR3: CASSGGTGPSSTYEQYF; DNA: TGTGCCAGCAGCGGGGGGACAGGGCCTAGCTCCACCTACGAGCAGTACTTC
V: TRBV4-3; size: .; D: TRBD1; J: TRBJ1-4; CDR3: CASSQDPMSGTEVKNEKLFF; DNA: TGCGCCAGCAGCCAAGATCCCATGTCCGGGACAGAGGTCAAGAATGAAAAACTGTTTTTT
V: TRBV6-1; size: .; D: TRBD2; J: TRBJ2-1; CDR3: CASRGLATDEQFF; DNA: TGTGCCAGCAGGGGACTAGCGACAGATGAGCAGTTCTTC